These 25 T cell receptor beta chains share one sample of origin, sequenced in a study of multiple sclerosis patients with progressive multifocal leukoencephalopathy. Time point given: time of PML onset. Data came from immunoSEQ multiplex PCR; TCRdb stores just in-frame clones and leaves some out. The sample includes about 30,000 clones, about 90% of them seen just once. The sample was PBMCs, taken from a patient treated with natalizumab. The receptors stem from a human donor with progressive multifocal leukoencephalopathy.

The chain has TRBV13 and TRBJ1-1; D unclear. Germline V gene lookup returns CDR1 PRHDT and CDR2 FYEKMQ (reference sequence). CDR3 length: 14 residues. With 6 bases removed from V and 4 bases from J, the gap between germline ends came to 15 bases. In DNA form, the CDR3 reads TGTGCCAGCAGGGGCCTCGGGGTGAGCACTGAAGCTTTCTTT. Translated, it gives CASRGLGVSTEAFF.

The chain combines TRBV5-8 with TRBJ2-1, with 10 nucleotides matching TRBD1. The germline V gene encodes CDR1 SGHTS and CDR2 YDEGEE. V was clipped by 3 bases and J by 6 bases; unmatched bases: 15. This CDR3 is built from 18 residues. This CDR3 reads CASSSETEGQGSGNEQFF. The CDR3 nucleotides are TGTGCCAGCAGCTCCGAGACCGAGGGACAGGGGAGTGGCAATGAGCAGTTCTTC.

The chain's CDR3 is CASSLGAGAAGELFF. CDR3 DNA: TGTGCCAGCAGCTTAGGAGCGGGAGCAGCCGGGGAGCTGTTTTTT. The chain uses TRBV11-2 and TRBJ2-2; 8 bases fit TRBD2. The germline gives CDR1 SGHAT, CDR2 FQNNGV. Trimming took 1 base from V and 6 from J; bases not matched to a gene: 4. The CDR3 consists of 15 residues.

CDR3 sequence reads: CASSEHNQPQHF. The CDR3 bases are TGTGCCAGCAGTGAACACAATCAGCCCCAGCATTTT. The chain employs TRBV25-1 and TRBJ1-5; no firm D call. The CDR3 consists of 12 residues. With 2 bases removed from V and 3 bases from J, the gap between germline ends came to 2 bases. Germline loops: CDR1 MGHDK, CDR2 SYGVNS.

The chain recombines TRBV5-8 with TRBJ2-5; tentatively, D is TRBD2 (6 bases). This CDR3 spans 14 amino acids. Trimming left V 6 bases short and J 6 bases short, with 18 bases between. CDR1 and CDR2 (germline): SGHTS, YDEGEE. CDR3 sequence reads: CASTYDPGEKTQYF. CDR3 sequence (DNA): TGTGCCAGCACCTATGACCCGGGAGAAAAGACCCAGTACTTC. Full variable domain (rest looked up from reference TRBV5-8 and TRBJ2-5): EAGVTQSPTHLIKTRGQQATLRCSPISGHTSVYWYQQALGLGLQFLLWYDEGEERNRGNFPPRFSGRQFPNYSSELNVNALELEDSALYLCASTYDPGEKTQYFGPGTRLLVL.

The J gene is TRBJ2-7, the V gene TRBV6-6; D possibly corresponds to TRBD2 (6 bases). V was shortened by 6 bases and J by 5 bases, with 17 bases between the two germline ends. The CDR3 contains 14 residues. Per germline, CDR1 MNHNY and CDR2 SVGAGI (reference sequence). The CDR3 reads CASSHRGARDEQYF. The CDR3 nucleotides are TGTGCCAGCAGCCACCGCGGGGCCCGGGACGAGCAGTACTTC.

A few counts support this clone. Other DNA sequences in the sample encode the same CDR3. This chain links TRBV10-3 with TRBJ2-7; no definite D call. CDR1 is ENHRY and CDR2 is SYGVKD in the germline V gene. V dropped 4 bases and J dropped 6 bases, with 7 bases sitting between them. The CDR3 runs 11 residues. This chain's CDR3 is CAISGGREQYF. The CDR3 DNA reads TGTGCCATCAGTGGGGGTCGCGAGCAGTACTTC.

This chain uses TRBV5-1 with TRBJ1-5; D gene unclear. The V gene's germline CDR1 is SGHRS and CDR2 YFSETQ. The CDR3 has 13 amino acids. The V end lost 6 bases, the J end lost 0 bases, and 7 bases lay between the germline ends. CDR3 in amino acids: CASTDDSNQPQHF. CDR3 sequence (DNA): TGCGCCAGCACAGATGATAGCAATCAGCCCCAGCATTTT. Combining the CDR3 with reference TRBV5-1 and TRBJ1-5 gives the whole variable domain KAGVTQTPRYLIKTRGQQVTLSCSPISGHRSVSWYQQTPGQGLQFLFEYFSETQRNKGNFPGRFSGRQFSNSRSEMNVSTLELGDSALYLCASTDDSNQPQHFGDGTRLSIL.

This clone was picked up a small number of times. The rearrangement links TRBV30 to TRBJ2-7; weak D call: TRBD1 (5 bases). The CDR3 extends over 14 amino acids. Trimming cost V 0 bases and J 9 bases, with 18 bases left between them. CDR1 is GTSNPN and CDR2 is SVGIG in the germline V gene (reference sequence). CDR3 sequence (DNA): TGTGCCTGGAGTGTTCCCCCACAGGTCCTGCCGCAGTACTTC. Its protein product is CAWSVPPQVLPQYF.

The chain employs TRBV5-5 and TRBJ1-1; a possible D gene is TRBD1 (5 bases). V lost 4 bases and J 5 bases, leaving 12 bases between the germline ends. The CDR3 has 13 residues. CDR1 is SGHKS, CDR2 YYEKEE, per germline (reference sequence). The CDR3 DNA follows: TGTGCCAGCAGCCCCGGGGGTCGTACTGAAGCTTTCTTT. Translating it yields CASSPGGRTEAFF. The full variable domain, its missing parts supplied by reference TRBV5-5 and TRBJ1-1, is DAGVTQSPTHLIKTRGQQVTLRCSPISGHKSVSWYQQVLGQGPQFIFQYYEKEERGRGNFPDRFSARQFPNYSSELNVNALLLGDSALYLCASSPGGRTEAFFGQGTRLTVV.

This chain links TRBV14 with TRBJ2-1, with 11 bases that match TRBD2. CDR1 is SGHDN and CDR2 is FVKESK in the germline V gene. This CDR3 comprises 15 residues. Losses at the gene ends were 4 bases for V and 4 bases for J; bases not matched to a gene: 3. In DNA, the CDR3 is TGTGCCAGCAGCCGCTCTAGCGGGGGGTACAATGAGCAGTTCTTC. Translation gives CASSRSSGGYNEQFF.

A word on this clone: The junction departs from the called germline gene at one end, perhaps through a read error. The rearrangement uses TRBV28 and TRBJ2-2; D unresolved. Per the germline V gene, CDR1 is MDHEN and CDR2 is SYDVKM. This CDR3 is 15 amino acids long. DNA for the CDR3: TGTGCCAGCATCAGAGACAACGCGAACCCCGGGGAGCTGTTTTTT. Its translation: CASIRDNANPGELFF. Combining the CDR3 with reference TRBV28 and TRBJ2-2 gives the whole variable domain DVKVTQSSRYLVKRTGEKVFLECVQDMDHENMFWYRQDPGLGLRLIYFSYDVKMKEKGDIPEGYSVSREKKERFSLILESASTNQTSMYLCASIRDNANPGELFFGEGSRLTVL.

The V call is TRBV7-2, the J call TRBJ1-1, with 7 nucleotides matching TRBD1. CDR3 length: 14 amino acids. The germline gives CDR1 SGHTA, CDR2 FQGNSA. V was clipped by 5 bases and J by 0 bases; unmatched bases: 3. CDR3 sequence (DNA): TGTGCCAGCAGCAAAGGGGGCGTGAACACTGAAGCTTTCTTT. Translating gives CASSKGGVNTEAFF.

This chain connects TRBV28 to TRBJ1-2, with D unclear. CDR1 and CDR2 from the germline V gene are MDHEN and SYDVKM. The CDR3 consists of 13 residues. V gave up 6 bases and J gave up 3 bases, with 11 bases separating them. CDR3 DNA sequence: TGTGCCAGCAGCCCTGTACCGTACTATGGCTACACCTTC. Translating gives CASSPVPYYGYTF.

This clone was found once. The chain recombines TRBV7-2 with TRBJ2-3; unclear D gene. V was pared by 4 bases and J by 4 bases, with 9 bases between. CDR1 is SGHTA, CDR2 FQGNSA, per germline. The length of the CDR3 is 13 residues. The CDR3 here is CASSSQPPDTQYF. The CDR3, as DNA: TGTGCCAGCAGCTCCCAGCCCCCAGATACGCAGTATTTT.

Here the CDR3 reads CASSLRTNTEAFF. The CDR3 DNA reads TGTGCCAGCAGCTTGAGGACCAATACTGAAGCTTTCTTT. The chain couples TRBV5-6 to TRBJ1-1; D gene ambiguous. Germline CDR1 SGHDT, CDR2 YYEEEE. The V gene lost 1 base and the J gene lost 5 bases, with 9 bases spanning the gap. The CDR3 consists of 13 residues.

The CDR3 sequence is CAWSSPGSSGNTIYF. In nucleotides, the CDR3 is TGTGCCTGGAGTTCCCCAGGGAGCTCTGGAAACACCATATATTTT. The chain is built from TRBV30 and TRBJ1-3; tentative D call: TRBD1 (5 bases). V was clipped by 2 bases and J by 0 bases, with 11 bases between them. The CDR3 runs to 15 residues. Germline V gene lookup returns CDR1 GTSNPN and CDR2 SVGIG (reference sequence).

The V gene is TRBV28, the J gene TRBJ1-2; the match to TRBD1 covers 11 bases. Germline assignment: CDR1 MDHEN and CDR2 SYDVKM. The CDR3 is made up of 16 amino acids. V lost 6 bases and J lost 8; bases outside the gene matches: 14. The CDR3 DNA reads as TGTGCCAGCAGCACTCCCGGCGGGACAGGGGGAGGCGGCTACACCTTC. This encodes CASSTPGGTGGGGYTF.

CDR3 sequence reads: CASQRDTGWGADTQYF. In DNA form, the CDR3 reads TGTGCCAGCCAACGGGACACCGGATGGGGAGCAGATACGCAGTATTTT. The chain links TRBV27 to TRBJ2-3, with D tentatively TRBD1 (6 bases). CDR3 length equals 16 residues. V was pared by 8 bases and J by 4 bases, with 22 bases between. Germline V gene lookup returns CDR1 MNHEY and CDR2 SMNVEV (reference sequence).

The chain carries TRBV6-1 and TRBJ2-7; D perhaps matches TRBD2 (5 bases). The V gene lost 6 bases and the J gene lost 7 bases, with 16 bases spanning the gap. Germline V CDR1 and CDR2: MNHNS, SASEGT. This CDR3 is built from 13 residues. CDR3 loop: CASRKAGPGEQYF. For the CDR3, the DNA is TGTGCCAGCAGAAAGGCCGGACCGGGGGAGCAGTACTTC.

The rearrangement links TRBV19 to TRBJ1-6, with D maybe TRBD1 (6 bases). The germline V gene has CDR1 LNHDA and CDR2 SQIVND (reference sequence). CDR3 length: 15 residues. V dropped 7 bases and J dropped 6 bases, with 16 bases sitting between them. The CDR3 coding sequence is TGTGCCAGTACCGACAGGACAGAACGTAATTCACCCCTCCACTTT. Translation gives CASTDRTERNSPLHF.

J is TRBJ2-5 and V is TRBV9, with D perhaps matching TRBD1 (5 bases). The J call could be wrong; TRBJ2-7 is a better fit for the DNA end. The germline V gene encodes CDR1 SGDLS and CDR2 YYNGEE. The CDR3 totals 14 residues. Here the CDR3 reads CASSGQSLSYEQYF. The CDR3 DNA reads TGTGCCAGCAGCGGACAGTCACTCTCCTACGAGCAGTACTTC.

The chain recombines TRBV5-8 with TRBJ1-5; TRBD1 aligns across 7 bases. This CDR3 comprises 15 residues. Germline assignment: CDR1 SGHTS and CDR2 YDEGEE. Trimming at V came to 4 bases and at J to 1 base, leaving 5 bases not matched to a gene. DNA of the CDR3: TGTGCCAGCAGCCAAGACAGGGCCAGCAATCAGCCCCAGCATTTT. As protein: CASSQDRASNQPQHF.

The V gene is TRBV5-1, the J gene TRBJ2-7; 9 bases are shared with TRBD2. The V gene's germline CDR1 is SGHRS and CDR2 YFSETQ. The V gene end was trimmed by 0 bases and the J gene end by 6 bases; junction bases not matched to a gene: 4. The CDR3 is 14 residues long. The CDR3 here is CASSLEGGRGEQYF. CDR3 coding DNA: TGCGCCAGCAGCTTGGAGGGCGGGAGGGGCGAGCAGTACTTC.

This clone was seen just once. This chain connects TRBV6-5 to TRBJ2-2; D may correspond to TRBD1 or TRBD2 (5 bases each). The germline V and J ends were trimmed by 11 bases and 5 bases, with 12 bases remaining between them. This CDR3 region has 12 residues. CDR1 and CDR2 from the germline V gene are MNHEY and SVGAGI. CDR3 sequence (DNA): TGTGCCGCCCGGGACGTAACCGGGGAGCTGTTTTTT. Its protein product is CAARDVTGELFF.